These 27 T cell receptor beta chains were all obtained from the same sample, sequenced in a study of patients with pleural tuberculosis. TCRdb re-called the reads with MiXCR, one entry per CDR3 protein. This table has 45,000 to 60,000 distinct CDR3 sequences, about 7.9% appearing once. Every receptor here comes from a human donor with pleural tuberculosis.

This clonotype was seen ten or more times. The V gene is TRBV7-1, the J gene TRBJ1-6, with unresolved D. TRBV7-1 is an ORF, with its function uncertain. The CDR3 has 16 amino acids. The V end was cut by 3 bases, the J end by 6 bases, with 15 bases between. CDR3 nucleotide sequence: TGTGCCAGCAGCTCCGAACGGACGGTGGTTAATTCACCCCTCCACTTT. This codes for CASSSERTVVNSPLHF.

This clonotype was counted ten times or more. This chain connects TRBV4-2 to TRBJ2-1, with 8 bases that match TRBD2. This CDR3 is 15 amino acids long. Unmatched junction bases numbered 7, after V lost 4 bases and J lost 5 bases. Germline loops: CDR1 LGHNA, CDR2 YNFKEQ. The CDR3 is CASSLRSGGDNEQFF. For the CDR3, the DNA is TGTGCCAGCAGCCTAAGGTCGGGGGGGGACAATGAGCAGTTCTTC.

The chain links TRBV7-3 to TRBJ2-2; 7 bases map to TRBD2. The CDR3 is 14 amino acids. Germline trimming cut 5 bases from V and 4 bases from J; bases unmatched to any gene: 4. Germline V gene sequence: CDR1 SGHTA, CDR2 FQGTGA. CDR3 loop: CASSPTSSTGELFF. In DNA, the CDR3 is TGTGCCAGCAGCCCGACTAGCTCCACCGGGGAGCTGTTTTTT.

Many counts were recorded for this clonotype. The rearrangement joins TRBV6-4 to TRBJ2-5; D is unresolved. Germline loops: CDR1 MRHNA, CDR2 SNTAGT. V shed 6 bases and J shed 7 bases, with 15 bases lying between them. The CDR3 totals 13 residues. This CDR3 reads CASSDPPSGTQYF. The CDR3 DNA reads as TGTGCCAGCAGCGACCCTCCGTCGGGGACCCAGTACTTC.

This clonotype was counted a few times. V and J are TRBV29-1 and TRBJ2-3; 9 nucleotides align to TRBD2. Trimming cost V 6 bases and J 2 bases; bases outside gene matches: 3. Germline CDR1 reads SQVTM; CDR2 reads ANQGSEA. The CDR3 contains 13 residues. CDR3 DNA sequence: TGCAGCGTGCTAGCGGGGCACACAGATACGCAGTATTTT. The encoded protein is CSVLAGHTDTQYF.

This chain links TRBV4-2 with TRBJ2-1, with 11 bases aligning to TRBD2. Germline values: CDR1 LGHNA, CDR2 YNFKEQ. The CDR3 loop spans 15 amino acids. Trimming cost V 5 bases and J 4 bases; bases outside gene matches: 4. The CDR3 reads CASSASGRRYNEQFF. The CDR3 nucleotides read TGTGCCAGCAGCGCTAGCGGGAGGAGGTACAATGAGCAGTTCTTC.

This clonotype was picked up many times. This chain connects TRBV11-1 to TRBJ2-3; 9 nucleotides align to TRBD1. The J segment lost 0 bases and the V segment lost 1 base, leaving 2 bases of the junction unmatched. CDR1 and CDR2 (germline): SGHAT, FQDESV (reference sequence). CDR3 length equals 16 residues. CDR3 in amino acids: CASSLVGQGSTDTQYF. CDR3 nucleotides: TGTGCCAGCAGCTTAGTCGGACAGGGGAGCACAGATACGCAGTATTTT. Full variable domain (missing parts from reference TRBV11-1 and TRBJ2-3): EAEVAQSPRYKITEKSQAVAFWCDPISGHATLYWYRQILGQGPELLVQFQDESVVDDSQLPKDRFSAERLKGVDSTLKIQPAELGDSAMYLCASSLVGQGSTDTQYFGPGTRLTVL.

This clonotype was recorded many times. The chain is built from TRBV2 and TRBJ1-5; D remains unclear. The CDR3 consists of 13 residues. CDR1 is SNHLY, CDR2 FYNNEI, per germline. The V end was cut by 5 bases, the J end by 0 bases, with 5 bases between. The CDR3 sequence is CASSSDSNQPQHF. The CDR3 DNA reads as TGTGCCAGCAGTTCCGATAGCAATCAGCCCCAGCATTTT.

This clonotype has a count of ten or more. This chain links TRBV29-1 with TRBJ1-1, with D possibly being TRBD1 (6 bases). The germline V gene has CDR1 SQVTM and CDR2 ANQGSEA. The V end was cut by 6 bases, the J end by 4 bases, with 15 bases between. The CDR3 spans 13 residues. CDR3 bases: TGCAGCGTGGAAAGGGGGTATGGCACTGAAGCTTTCTTT. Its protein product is CSVERGYGTEAFF.

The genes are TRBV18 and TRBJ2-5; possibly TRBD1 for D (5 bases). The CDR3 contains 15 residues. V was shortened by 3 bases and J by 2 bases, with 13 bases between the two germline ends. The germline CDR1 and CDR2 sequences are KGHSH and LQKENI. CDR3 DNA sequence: TGTGCCAGCTCACCGCTCCAGGGTTTTCAAGAGACCCAGTACTTC. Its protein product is CASSPLQGFQETQYF.

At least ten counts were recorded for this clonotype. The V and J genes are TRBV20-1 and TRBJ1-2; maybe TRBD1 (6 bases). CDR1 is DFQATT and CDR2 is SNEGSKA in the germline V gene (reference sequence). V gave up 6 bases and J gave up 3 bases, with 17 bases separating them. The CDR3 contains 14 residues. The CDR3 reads CSAPTGTSDYGYTF. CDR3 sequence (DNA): TGCAGTGCCCCTACCGGGACATCTGACTATGGCTACACCTTC.

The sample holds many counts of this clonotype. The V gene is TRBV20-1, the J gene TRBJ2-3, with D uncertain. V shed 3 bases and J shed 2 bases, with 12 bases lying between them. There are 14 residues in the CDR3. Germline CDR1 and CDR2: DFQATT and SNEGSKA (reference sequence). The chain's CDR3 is CSARTKLHTDTQYF. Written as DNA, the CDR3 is TGCAGTGCTAGGACAAAACTTCACACAGATACGCAGTATTTT.

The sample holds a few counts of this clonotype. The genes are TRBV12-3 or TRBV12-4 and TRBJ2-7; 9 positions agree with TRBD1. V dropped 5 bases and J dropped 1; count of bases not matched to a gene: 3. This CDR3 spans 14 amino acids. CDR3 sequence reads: CASSTGQGSYEQYF. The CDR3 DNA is TGTGCCAGCAGTACGGGACAGGGTTCCTACGAGCAGTACTTC.

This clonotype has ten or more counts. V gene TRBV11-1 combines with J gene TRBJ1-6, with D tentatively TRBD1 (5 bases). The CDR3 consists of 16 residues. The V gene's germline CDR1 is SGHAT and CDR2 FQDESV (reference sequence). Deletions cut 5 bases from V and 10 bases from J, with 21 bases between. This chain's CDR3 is CASSATTGDGDSPLHF. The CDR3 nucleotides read TGTGCCAGCAGCGCTACGACGGGGGACGGGGACTCACCCCTCCACTTT.

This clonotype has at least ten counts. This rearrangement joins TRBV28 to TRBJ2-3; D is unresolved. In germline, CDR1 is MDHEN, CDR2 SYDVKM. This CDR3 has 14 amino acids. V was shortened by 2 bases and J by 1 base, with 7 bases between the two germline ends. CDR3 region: CASSLAFRTDTQYF. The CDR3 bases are TGTGCCAGCAGTTTAGCCTTCCGCACAGATACGCAGTATTTT. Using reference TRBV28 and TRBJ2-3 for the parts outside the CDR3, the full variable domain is DVKVTQSSRYLVKRTGEKVFLECVQDMDHENMFWYRQDPGLGLRLIYFSYDVKMKEKGDIPEGYSVSREKKERFSLILESASTNQTSMYLCASSLAFRTDTQYFGPGTRLTVL.

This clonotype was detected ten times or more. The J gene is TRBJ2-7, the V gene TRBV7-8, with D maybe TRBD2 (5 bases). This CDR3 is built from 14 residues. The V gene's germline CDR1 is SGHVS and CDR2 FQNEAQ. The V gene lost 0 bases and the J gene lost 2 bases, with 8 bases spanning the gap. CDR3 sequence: CASSLADSAYEQYV. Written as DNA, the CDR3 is TGTGCCAGCAGCTTAGCGGACTCAGCCTACGAGCAGTACGTC.

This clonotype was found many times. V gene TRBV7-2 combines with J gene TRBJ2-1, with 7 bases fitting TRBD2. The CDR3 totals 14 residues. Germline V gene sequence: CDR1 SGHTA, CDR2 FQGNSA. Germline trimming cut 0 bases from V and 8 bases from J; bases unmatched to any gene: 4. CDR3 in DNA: TGTGCCAGCAGCTTAGCGGGAGGGCCCCATGAGCAGTTCTTC. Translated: CASSLAGGPHEQFF.

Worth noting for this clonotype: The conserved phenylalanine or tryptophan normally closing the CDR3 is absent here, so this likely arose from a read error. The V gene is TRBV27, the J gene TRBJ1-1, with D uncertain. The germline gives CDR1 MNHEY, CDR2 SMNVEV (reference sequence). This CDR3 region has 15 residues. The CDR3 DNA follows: TGTGCCAGCAGTTTTAAACGAGGGTTGAACACTGGAGCTTTCCTT. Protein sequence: CASSFKRGLNTGAFL.

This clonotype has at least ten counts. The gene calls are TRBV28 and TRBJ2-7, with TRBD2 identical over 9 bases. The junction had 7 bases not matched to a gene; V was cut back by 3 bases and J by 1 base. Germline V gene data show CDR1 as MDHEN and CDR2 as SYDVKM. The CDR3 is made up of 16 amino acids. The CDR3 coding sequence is TGTGCCAGCAGTTTGGTAGCGGGAGTAGCGTCCTACGAGCAGTACTTC. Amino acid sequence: CASSLVAGVASYEQYF.

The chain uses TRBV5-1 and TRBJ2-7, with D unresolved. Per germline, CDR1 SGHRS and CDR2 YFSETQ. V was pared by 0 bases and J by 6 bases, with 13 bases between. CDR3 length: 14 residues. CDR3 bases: TGCGCCAGCAGCTTGGAGTTCTCAGGATCCGAGCAGTACTTC. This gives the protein CASSLEFSGSEQYF.

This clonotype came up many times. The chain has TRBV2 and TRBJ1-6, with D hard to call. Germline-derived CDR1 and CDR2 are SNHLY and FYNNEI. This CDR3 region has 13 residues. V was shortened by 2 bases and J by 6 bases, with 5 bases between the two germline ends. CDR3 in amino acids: CASSENSNSPLHF. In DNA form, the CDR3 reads TGTGCCAGCAGTGAAAACAGTAATTCACCCCTCCACTTT.

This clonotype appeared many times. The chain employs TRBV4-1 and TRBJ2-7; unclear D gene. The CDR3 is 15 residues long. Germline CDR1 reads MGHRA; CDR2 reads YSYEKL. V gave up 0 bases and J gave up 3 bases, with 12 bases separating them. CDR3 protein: CASSQDMGRYYEQYF. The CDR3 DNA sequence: TGCGCCAGCAGCCAAGATATGGGCCGTTACTACGAGCAGTACTTC.

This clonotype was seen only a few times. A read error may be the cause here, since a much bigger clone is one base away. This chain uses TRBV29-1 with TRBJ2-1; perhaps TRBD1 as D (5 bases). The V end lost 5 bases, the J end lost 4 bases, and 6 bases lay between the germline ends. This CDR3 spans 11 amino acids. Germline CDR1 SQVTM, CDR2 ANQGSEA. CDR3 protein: CSVRQYNEQFF. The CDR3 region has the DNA TGCAGCGTTCGACAGTACAATGAGCAGTTCTTC.

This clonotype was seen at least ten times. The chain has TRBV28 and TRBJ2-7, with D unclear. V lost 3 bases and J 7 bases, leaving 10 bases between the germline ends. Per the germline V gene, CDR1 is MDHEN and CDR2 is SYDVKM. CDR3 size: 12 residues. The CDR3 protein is CASSLERREQYF. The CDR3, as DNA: TGTGCCAGCAGTTTGGAGAGGCGGGAGCAGTACTTC.

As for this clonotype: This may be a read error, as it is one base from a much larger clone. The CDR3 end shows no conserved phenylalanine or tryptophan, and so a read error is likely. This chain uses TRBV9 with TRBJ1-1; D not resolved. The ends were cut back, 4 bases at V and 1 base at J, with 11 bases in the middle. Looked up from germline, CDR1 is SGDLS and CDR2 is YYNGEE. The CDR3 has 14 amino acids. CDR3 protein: CASSSSPGNTEAFL. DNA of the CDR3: TGTGCCAGCAGCTCATCCCCGGGGAACACTGAAGCTTTCCTT.

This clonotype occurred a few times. This CDR3 reads CASTLGPSSYNEQFF. CDR3 nucleotide sequence: TGTGCCAGCACCCTGGGACCTTCCTCCTACAATGAGCAGTTCTTC. The rearrangement joins TRBV5-6 to TRBJ2-1, with D perhaps being TRBD1 or TRBD2 (5 bases each). CDR1 and CDR2 (germline): SGHDT, YYEEEE. The CDR3 consists of 15 residues. V was cut by 6 bases and J by 0 bases, with 13 bases left in between. The entire variable domain, with the rest obtained from reference TRBV5-6 and TRBJ2-1, is as follows: DAGVTQSPTHLIKTRGQQVTLRCSPKSGHDTVSWYQQALGQGPQFIFQYYEEEERQRGNFPDRFSGHQFPNYSSELNVNALLLGDSALYLCASTLGPSSYNEQFFGPGTRLTVL.

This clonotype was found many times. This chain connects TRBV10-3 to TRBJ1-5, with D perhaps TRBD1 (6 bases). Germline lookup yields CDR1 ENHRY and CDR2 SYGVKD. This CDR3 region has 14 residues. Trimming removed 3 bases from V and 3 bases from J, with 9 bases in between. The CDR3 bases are TGTGCCATCAGTGACCCAGGGGTCAATCAGCCCCAGCATTTT. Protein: CAISDPGVNQPQHF.